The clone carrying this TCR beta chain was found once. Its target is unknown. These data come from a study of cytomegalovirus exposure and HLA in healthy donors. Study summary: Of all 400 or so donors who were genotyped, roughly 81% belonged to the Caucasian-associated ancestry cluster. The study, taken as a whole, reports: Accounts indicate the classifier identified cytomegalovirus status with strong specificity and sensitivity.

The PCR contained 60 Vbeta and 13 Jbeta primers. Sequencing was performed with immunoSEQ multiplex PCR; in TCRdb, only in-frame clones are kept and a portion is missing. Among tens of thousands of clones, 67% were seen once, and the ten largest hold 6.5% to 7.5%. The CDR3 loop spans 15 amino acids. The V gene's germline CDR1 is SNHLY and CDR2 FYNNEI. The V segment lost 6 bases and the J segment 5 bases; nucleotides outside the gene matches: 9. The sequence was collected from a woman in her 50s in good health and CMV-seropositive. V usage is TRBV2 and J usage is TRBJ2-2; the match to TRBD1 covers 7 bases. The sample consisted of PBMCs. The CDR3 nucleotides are TGTGCCAGCAGCCCTACGGGACAGACGACCGGGGAGCTGTTTTTT. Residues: CASSPTGQTTGELFF.